This T cell receptor beta chain stems from a study of shared clonotypes between healthy human individuals. Study-level findings and limits: Sorted-subset samples were not fully sequenced, rarefaction indicated. Sampling included only blood; tissue repertoires likely differ.

Terminally differentiated effector memory CD45RA+ cells were left out of the naive CD8 fraction, which was CD45RO-negative and positively selected for CCR7. CDR1 and CDR2 (germline): SGHDN, FVKESK. The CDR3 sequence is 13 residues long. Trimming shortened V by 0 bases and J by 12 bases, and 11 bases separated the two germline ends. To note about this clone: As yet, its antigen is unknown.

The study ran the assay at deep level. The genomic DNA of each subset was split evenly across several immunoSEQ plates. The repertoire was sequenced with immunoSEQ multiplex PCR; TCRdb's copy has only in-frame clones and lacks some. The sample has about 2.2 million clones; roughly 91% are singletons. J is TRBJ1-4 and V is TRBV14; TRBD1 might be the D (5 bases). This sequence was found in a man younger than 35 in good health. Some clones in this sample may be carry-over from other donors' samples. Input material: naive CD8+ T cells from PBMCs. The CDR3 spells CASSQDPRGELFF. CDR3 sequence (DNA): TGTGCCAGCAGCCAAGATCCAAGGGGCGAACTGTTTTTT.